This T cell receptor (beta chain) was observed in a study of blood T cell repertoires in COVID-19. Turning to the study itself: Acute-phase and convalescent COVID-19 samples originated in the United States, Italy and Spain. PBMCs, B-cell-depleted T cells, or T cells provided the cDNA or gDNA that made up the material.

How the authors handled the data: Amplification of reference gene primers provided the estimated nucleated cell counts. Assay used: immunoSEQ multiplex PCR; TCRdb lists only in-frame clones, some missing. The DNA was the basis for D and trimming; V, J and clone size are from that table. The sample carries about 280,000 clones, around 90% recorded once. CDR1 is SQVTM, CDR2 ANQGSEA, per germline. The CDR3 runs 15 residues. Trimming cost V 5 bases and J 6 bases; bases outside gene matches: 13. The sequenced sample was peripheral blood. This chain uses TRBV29-1 with TRBJ1-1, with 9 bases aligning to TRBD1. This clonotype originated in a man aged 18-30 years with active or convalescent COVID-19. The CDR3 sequence: CSVFPHGQGRPEAFF. Here the CDR3 DNA reads TGCAGCGTTTTTCCACATGGACAGGGGAGACCTGAAGCTTTCTTT.